This is a list of T cell receptor beta chains from one sample in a study of cytomegalovirus exposure and HLA in healthy donors. Sequenced by immunoSEQ multiplex PCR; TCRdb stores in-frame clones only, minus some. The table lists about 230,000 clones, about 77% of them singletons. The material sequenced was PBMCs. Receptors were obtained from a boy younger than 18 in good health and CMV-seronegative. CDR3s include the opening cysteine and the closing phenylalanine or tryptophan. The D gene is left open where the match is weak. Where a row states a size, it is once, few, many or the class of an expanded clone; other rows omit it.

clone size | D gene | V gene | CDR3 protein
once | TRBD2 | TRBV11-2 | CASSVRLAGGFYEQYF
- | - | TRBV1 | CTSSQISGGAYNEQFF
- | TRBD2 | TRBV7-9 | CASSTGGPSGELFF
- | - | TRBV5-1 | CASSLNQGQGYTF
- | TRBD2 | TRBV5-8 | CASSRTSFGGELFF
- | - | TRBV7-9 | CASSLGRYRVRTDTQYF
- | - | TRBV5-4 | CASSFSGHRLSEQYF
once | TRBD1 | TRBV5-4 | CASSQKRQGASMAFF
once | TRBD1 | TRBV30 | CAFETGWLTYTF
few | - | TRBV29-1 | CSAESRRYNEQFF
- | TRBD2 | TRBV13 | CASSTLAGGLLSTDTQYF
- | - | TRBV30 | CAWSIAVTEAFF
once | TRBD2 | TRBV4-1 | CASSRASGGAFEQFF
- | - | TRBV5-4 | CASSDGGRYNEQFF
few | - | TRBV29-1 | CSAAKGVNTEAFF
- | - | TRBV2 | CASSAGVGTGELFF
- | - | TRBV11-2 | CASSFTATSYEQYF
- | - | TRBV7-9 | CASSLLAGPPYEQYF
- | TRBD1 | TRBV11-3 | CASTQGQGGNSPLHF
- | TRBD1 | TRBV15 | CATSRGTGTNTGELFF
- | TRBD2 | TRBV25-1 | CASSESLAGVGGEQFF
- | - | TRBV5-4 | CASSHDYSNTGELFF
- | - | TRBV9 | CASSPQLWDTQYF
- | TRBD1 | TRBV5-6 | CASSYSGTGYWEAFF
- | TRBD1 | TRBV5-1 | CASSGDSNSRLNTEAFF
once | - | TRBV30 | CAWSAGNTEAFF
- | - | TRBV5-1 | CASSLGTRDPEAFF
once | - | TRBV4-1 | CASSQSFHEQYF
- | TRBD2 | TRBV7-2 | CASSLLAGGTDTQYF
- | - | TRBV7-9 | CASSLDGRVYGYTF
- | TRBD1 | TRBV19 | CASSIPGDRAGGYTF
- | - | TRBV27 | CASGRAWSNTEAFF
- | - | TRBV2 | CASSEAAGSYYGYTF
- | TRBD1 | TRBV30 | CAWSVWDRAPDSPLHF
- | - | TRBV5-3 | CARSLGRGTEAFF
few | - | TRBV5-1 | CASSLAPGGPTEAFF
- | - | TRBV5-8 | CASSNSDSRGYNEQFF
- | - | TRBV27 | CASSFLGQPQHF
- | - | TRBV5-1 | CASYRVRETQYF
- | TRBD2 | TRBV5-1 | CASSLEGLETGELFF